A single sample gave rise to the 29 T cell receptor beta chains below, sequenced in a study of shared clonotypes between healthy human individuals. The method was immunoSEQ multiplex PCR; TCRdb's version includes in-frame clones alone and lacks a portion of them. The sample includes under 600,000 clones, more than 95% of them seen just once. What was sequenced was naive CD4+ T cells sorted from blood. As for subset: CD45RA+ positively selected. These receptors originate from a woman in her thirties in good health.

The chain employs TRBV9 and TRBJ2-1; 9 bases align to TRBD2. This CDR3 comprises 15 residues. Germline V gene sequence: CDR1 SGDLS, CDR2 YYNGEE. The J segment lost 3 bases and the V segment lost 6 bases, leaving 7 bases of the junction unmatched. The CDR3 region has the DNA TGTGCCAGCAATGGGGCGGGAGGGCACTACAATGAGCAGTTCTTC. Protein sequence: CASNGAGGHYNEQFF.

This chain connects TRBV18 to TRBJ1-3; D uncertain. V dropped 0 bases and J dropped 0 bases, with 12 bases sitting between them. The CDR3 is made up of 17 amino acids. Germline values: CDR1 KGHSH, CDR2 LQKENI. CDR3 DNA: TGTGCCAGCTCACCACCGAATGAGTTCGTCTCTGGAAACACCATATATTTT. Translated, it gives CASSPPNEFVSGNTIYF.

The chain is built from TRBV2 and TRBJ2-5; D unresolved. Germline V gene lookup returns CDR1 SNHLY and CDR2 FYNNEI. The CDR3 runs 11 residues. Trimming pared 7 bases from V and 2 bases from J, leaving 5 bases between. CDR3 coding DNA: TGTGCCAGCATCGGTCAAGAGACCCAGTACTTC. Its protein product is CASIGQETQYF.

The V and J genes are TRBV27 and TRBJ1-1; D gene unclear. CDR1 and CDR2 (germline): MNHEY, SMNVEV (reference sequence). CDR3 length: 14 residues. The V gene lost 5 bases and the J gene lost 0 bases, with 10 bases spanning the gap. CDR3 amino acids: CASSPRRMNTEAFF. CDR3 coding DNA: TGTGCCAGCAGTCCCCGACGGATGAACACTGAAGCTTTCTTT.

This chain links TRBV19 with TRBJ2-5; 8 bases line up with TRBD1. Germline CDR1 is LNHDA and CDR2 is SQIVND (reference sequence). Germline trimming cut 3 bases from V and 4 bases from J; bases unmatched to any gene: 16. The CDR3 has 18 residues. The CDR3 DNA sequence: TGTGCCAGTAGTATGGGGGTGGGATACAGGGGGTCCATAGAGACCCAGTACTTC. As protein: CASSMGVGYRGSIETQYF.

This chain uses TRBV6-1 with TRBJ2-3; TRBD2 aligns across 10 bases. The CDR3 contains 15 residues. J gave up 2 bases and V 4 bases, and 3 bases lay outside the gene matches. Per the germline V gene, CDR1 is MNHNS and CDR2 is SASEGT. The DNA of the CDR3 is TGTGCCAGCAGTGGACTAGCGGGTTCCACAGATACGCAGTATTTT. The encoded protein is CASSGLAGSTDTQYF.

The chain has TRBV29-1 and TRBJ2-7; D possibly uses TRBD1 or TRBD2 (6 bases each). V was trimmed by 0 bases and J by 3 bases, leaving 12 bases between them. Germline CDR1 SQVTM, CDR2 ANQGSEA. The CDR3 loop spans 14 amino acids. The CDR3 sequence: CSVEDGRGVYEQYF. CDR3 coding DNA: TGCAGCGTTGAAGACGGAAGGGGGGTCTACGAGCAGTACTTC.

CDR3 DNA: TGTGCCAGCAGTTACTCGCTTAACCCAAACACAGATACGCAGTATTTT. This translates into CASSYSLNPNTDTQYF. The chain uses TRBV6-5 and TRBJ2-3; no definite D call. The germline V and J ends were trimmed by 0 bases and 2 bases, with 12 bases remaining between them. The CDR3 has 16 amino acids. Germline V gene lookup returns CDR1 MNHEY and CDR2 SVGAGI.

CDR3 region: CASSLAGHPSWEKLFF. CDR3 in DNA: TGTGCCAGCAGCTTAGCCGGGCACCCAAGCTGGGAAAAACTGTTTTTT. The chain joins TRBV7-8 to TRBJ1-4, with D uncertain. The V gene's germline CDR1 is SGHVS and CDR2 FQNEAQ. V was trimmed by 0 bases and J by 8 bases, leaving 16 bases between them. This CDR3 comprises 16 residues.

CDR3 bases: TGCGCCAGCAGCCTATCAGATTCCGGGGAGCTGTTTTTT. As protein: CASSLSDSGELFF. The rearrangement joins TRBV5-1 to TRBJ2-2; D remains unclear. Trimming shortened V by 4 bases and J by 6 bases, and 10 bases separated the two germline ends. Per germline, CDR1 SGHRS and CDR2 YFSETQ. This CDR3 has 13 residues.

This clone has just one count. The CDR3 sequence: CASMLSRVGQPQHF. The CDR3 nucleotides are TGTGCCAGCATGCTTTCTCGGGTAGGGCAGCCCCAGCATTTT. The chain joins TRBV6-1 to TRBJ1-5; D is ambiguous. The V end lost 7 bases, the J end lost 7 bases, and 17 bases lay between the germline ends. The CDR3 is made up of 14 amino acids. Germline values: CDR1 MNHNS, CDR2 SASEGT.

The rearrangement joins TRBV28 to TRBJ2-7, with D tentatively TRBD1 or TRBD2 (5 bases each). Germline V lookup: CDR1 MDHEN, CDR2 SYDVKM. Trimming stripped 6 bases from V and 2 bases from J, with 14 bases between. The CDR3 extends over 14 amino acids. As DNA, the CDR3 is TGTGCCAGCAGAGGGGACCCAAAGCCCTACGAGCAGTACTTC. This sequence encodes CASRGDPKPYEQYF.

The V call is TRBV7-4, the J call TRBJ2-7, with D perhaps matching TRBD1 (6 bases). Germline V gives CDR1 SGHVT, CDR2 SQSDAQ. The CDR3 is made up of 13 amino acids. V was cut by 3 bases and J by 2 bases, with 8 bases left in between. The CDR3 coding sequence is TGTGCCAGCAGCTTCACAGGGACCTACGAGCAGTACTTC. Its translation is CASSFTGTYEQYF.

The chain recombines TRBV7-2 with TRBJ1-1, with 9 bases lining up with TRBD1. CDR1 is SGHTA and CDR2 is FQGNSA in the germline V gene. V lost 5 bases, J lost 1 base, and 5 bases stayed unmatched. The CDR3 consists of 15 residues. This CDR3 is CASSLRDRANTEAFF. As DNA, the CDR3 is TGTGCCAGCAGCCTCCGGGACAGGGCGAACACTGAAGCTTTCTTT.

The chain joins TRBV6-5 to TRBJ2-5, with TRBD2 as a possible D gene (5 bases). Germline V lookup: CDR1 MNHEY, CDR2 SVGAGI. V was pared by 0 bases and J by 5 bases, with 13 bases between. This CDR3 has 15 amino acids. The CDR3 spells CASSYSPGWRETQYF. The CDR3 region has the DNA TGTGCCAGCAGTTACTCCCCGGGGTGGAGGGAGACCCAGTACTTC.

The sample holds one count of this clone. The chain combines TRBV4-1 with TRBJ1-3, with D unclear. Germline assignment: CDR1 MGHRA and CDR2 YSYEKL. V shed 0 bases and J shed 6 bases, with 12 bases lying between them. The CDR3 spans 15 residues. The CDR3 sequence is CASSQDEEGANTIYF. The CDR3 nucleotides are TGCGCCAGCAGCCAAGACGAGGAGGGCGCAAACACCATATATTTT.

This clone was counted once. The CDR3 sequence is CASSEIRGDTQYF. The DNA of the CDR3 is TGTGCCAGCAGTGAAATCAGGGGAGATACGCAGTATTTT. The rearrangement links TRBV2 to TRBJ2-3, with D tentatively TRBD1 (6 bases). V lost 2 bases to trimming and J lost 5 bases, with 8 bases between them. The length of the CDR3 is 13 residues. CDR1 is SNHLY, CDR2 FYNNEI, per germline.

The chain uses TRBV10-2 and TRBJ2-5; maybe TRBD2 (7 bases). This CDR3 is built from 13 residues. Germline assignment: CDR1 WSHSY and CDR2 SAAADI. Trimming removed 3 bases at V and 5 bases at J, with 10 bases between. The CDR3 here is CASSDGGRETQYF. The CDR3 region has the DNA TGCGCCAGCAGTGACGGGGGGCGGGAGACCCAGTACTTC.

This clone came up once. The chain carries TRBV7-9 and TRBJ2-2; the match to TRBD1 covers 10 bases. J was trimmed by 10 bases and V by 6 bases; bases with no gene match: 14. This CDR3 contains 16 residues. CDR1 is SEHNR and CDR2 is FQNEAQ in the germline V gene (reference sequence). The CDR3: CASSLGQGINREELFF. The CDR3 DNA reads as TGTGCCAGCAGTCTGGGACAGGGGATTAATCGGGAGGAGCTGTTTTTT.

The rearrangement joins TRBV6-5 to TRBJ2-1; D remains unclear. In germline, CDR1 is MNHEY, CDR2 SVGAGI. Trimming shortened V by 2 bases and J by 0 bases, and 8 bases separated the two germline ends. CDR3 length: 15 amino acids. The CDR3 nucleotides are TGTGCCAGCAGTTACGTCCGCAGCTCCTACAATGAGCAGTTCTTC. Protein sequence: CASSYVRSSYNEQFF.

CDR3 region: CASSIDWWAGINEQYF. In nucleotides, the CDR3 is TGTGCCAGTAGTATAGATTGGTGGGCAGGGATCAACGAGCAGTACTTC. The chain joins TRBV19 to TRBJ2-7, with a weak D call TRBD1 (5 bases). The CDR3 covers 16 residues. The V end was cut by 0 bases, the J end by 5 bases, with 17 bases between. Per germline, CDR1 LNHDA and CDR2 SQIVND (reference sequence).

J is TRBJ1-1 and V is TRBV7-2; 12 nucleotides agree with TRBD1. CDR3 length equals 17 residues. The germline V gene has CDR1 SGHTA and CDR2 FQGNSA. V lost 5 bases, J lost 2 bases, and 9 bases stayed unmatched. The CDR3: CASSPRGGQGANTEAFF. In DNA, the CDR3 is TGTGCCAGCAGCCCACGAGGGGGACAGGGGGCCAACACTGAAGCTTTCTTT.

This chain uses TRBV5-4 with TRBJ1-2; the match to TRBD1 covers 8 bases. The germline V gene has CDR1 SGHNT and CDR2 YYREEE (reference sequence). Germline trimming cut 4 bases from V and 8 bases from J; bases unmatched to any gene: 10. This CDR3 is 14 amino acids long. CDR3 residues: CASSPGPGGGGYTF. In DNA, the CDR3 is TGTGCCAGCAGCCCCGGTCCAGGGGGCGGCGGCTACACCTTC.

The sample holds one count of this clone. The chain carries TRBV6-6 and TRBJ1-5, with D unclear. Germline V gene sequence: CDR1 MNHNY, CDR2 SVGAGI (reference sequence). This CDR3 is built from 14 residues. The ends were cut back, 0 bases at V and 10 bases at J, with 13 bases in the middle. The CDR3 DNA reads TGTGCCAGCAGTTACTCACTCGCATCGGGTCCCCAGCATTTT. Amino acid sequence: CASSYSLASGPQHF.

The chain employs TRBV19 and TRBJ2-5; D possibly corresponds to TRBD1 (6 bases). The V and J ends lost 1 base and 1 base respectively, with 10 bases between them. In germline, CDR1 is LNHDA, CDR2 SQIVND (reference sequence). This CDR3 comprises 15 residues. This CDR3 is CASSIGGLGQETQYF. As DNA, the CDR3 is TGTGCCAGTAGTATAGGGGGGCTAGGCCAAGAGACCCAGTACTTC.

The chain combines TRBV5-1 with TRBJ1-6; 7 bases fit TRBD1. Germline-derived CDR1 and CDR2 are SGHRS and YFSETQ. The CDR3 spans 15 residues. J was trimmed by 10 bases and V by 4 bases; bases with no gene match: 11. The CDR3 region is CASSDLAGGRSPLHF. The CDR3 coding sequence is TGCGCCAGCAGCGACCTGGCAGGGGGTAGATCACCCCTCCACTTT.

This chain connects TRBV6-1 to TRBJ1-5, with a possible D match to TRBD1 (6 bases). The CDR3 has 17 residues. V was clipped by 2 bases and J by 3 bases, with 17 bases between them. Germline V CDR1 and CDR2: MNHNS, SASEGT. The CDR3 bases are TGTGCCAGCAGTGAAATTTGGCGGGGGGCCTTCAATCAGCCCCAGCATTTT. Translated, it gives CASSEIWRGAFNQPQHF.

V is TRBV6-6 and J is TRBJ2-3; 10 bases align to TRBD2. Germline CDR1 is MNHNY and CDR2 is SVGAGI (reference sequence). The CDR3 contains 16 residues. V shed 5 bases, J shed 2 bases, and the junction held 7 bases outside the gene matches. The chain's CDR3 is CASSPPTSGVTDTQYF. The DNA of the CDR3 is TGTGCCAGCAGTCCTCCTACTAGCGGGGTCACAGATACGCAGTATTTT.

The chain employs TRBV2 and TRBJ1-1; D is perhaps TRBD1 (6 bases). Germline CDR1 SNHLY, CDR2 FYNNEI. The germline V and J ends were trimmed by 3 bases and 5 bases, with 16 bases remaining between them. CDR3 length: 15 residues. The CDR3 spells CASSEHGDGQTEAFF. Here the CDR3 DNA reads TGTGCCAGCAGTGAGCACGGGGATGGACAGACTGAAGCTTTCTTT.